These T cell receptor beta chains were read from a single sample in a study of T cells in Graves' hyperthyroidism and ophthalmopathy. Each CDR3 protein is one row after TCRdb ran MiXCR on the multiplex PCR reads. The sample gives a few hundred thousand distinct CDR3 sequences, 15% to 19% of which show up once; 7.3% is in the top ten. The sample taken for sequencing was blood. Receptor source: a woman under 40 with Graves' hyperthyroidism. Each CDR3 is given with its conserved first and last residue. The D gene is left open where the match is weak. Not every row has a clone size; where given, it reads once, few, many or a size class.

TRBJ2-5,TRBV30,TRBD2,.,CAWSGGIAGETQYF,TGTGCCTGGAGTGGTGGAATAGCGGGAGAAACCCAGTACTTC
TRBJ2-3,TRBV7-2,TRBD2,once,CASSPGLAYITQYF,TGTGCCAGCAGTCCGGGACTAGCTTATATAACGCAGTATTTT
TRBJ2-1,TRBV6-2/TRBV6-3,.,many,CASSYTTSPTSSYNEQFF,TGTGCCAGCAGTTACACCACTAGTCCTACGAGCTCCTACAATGAGCAGTTCTTC
TRBJ2-1,TRBV19,.,.,CASSIPRSYNEQFF,TGTGCCAGTAGTATCCCTAGATCCTACAATGAGCAGTTCTTC
TRBJ1-2,TRBV18,.,many,CASSYGQNGEGGYTF,TGTGCCAGCTCATATGGACAGAACGGCGAGGGCGGCTACACCTTC
TRBJ2-7,TRBV4-2,TRBD2,many,CASSQDPTSGPYEQYF,TGTGCCAGCAGCCAAGATCCGACTAGCGGACCCTACGAGCAGTACTTC
TRBJ2-2,TRBV15,TRBD1,few,CATSGRDRGGELFF,TGTGCCACCAGCGGCCGGGACAGGGGCGGGGAGCTGTTTTTT
TRBJ2-2,TRBV10-2,.,.,CASSERGPVYTGELFF,TGCGCCAGCAGTGAGCGCGGACCGGTATACACCGGGGAGCTGTTTTTT
TRBJ2-2,TRBV24-1,TRBD2,few,CATSGLAGGAANTGELFF,TGTGCCACCAGTGGACTAGCGGGAGGGGCAGCTAACACCGGGGAGCTGTTTTTT
TRBJ1-2,TRBV7-2,TRBD1,many,CASSLAEWQGATYGYTF,TGTGCCAGCAGCTTAGCGGAATGGCAGGGGGCTACCTATGGCTACACCTTC
TRBJ2-3,TRBV7-2,TRBD2,.,CASSLWRGGFADTQYF,TGTGCCAGCAGCTTGTGGCGGGGGGGCTTCGCAGATACGCAGTATTTT
TRBJ2-1,TRBV24-1,.,few,CATSEARGTLSYNEQFF,TGTGCCACCAGTGAGGCTCGGGGGACACTATCCTACAATGAGCAGTTCTTC
TRBJ1-2,TRBV3-1,.,many,CASSQGLGAVGYTF,TGTGCCAGCAGCCAAGGTCTGGGGGCGGTTGGCTACACCTTC
TRBJ2-3,TRBV7-2,TRBD2,few,CASSLTSGMPSTDTQYF,TGTGCCAGCAGCTTGACTAGCGGGATGCCTAGCACAGATACGCAGTATTTT
TRBJ1-6,TRBV3-1,TRBD1,many,CASSGGTGPYNSPLHF,TGTGCCAGCAGCGGAGGGACAGGTCCCTATAATTCACCCCTCCACTTT
TRBJ1-4,TRBV18,TRBD1,many,CASSSRQGAANEKLFF,TGTGCCAGCTCATCACGACAGGGGGCGGCTAATGAAAAACTGTTTTTT
TRBJ1-1,TRBV10-3,.,few,CAISLAQLNTEAFF,TGTGCCATCAGCCTAGCACAATTGAACACTGAAGCTTTCTTT
TRBJ1-6,TRBV6-4,.,few,CASSDPTLHF,TGTGCCAGCAGTGACCCTACCCTCCACTTT
TRBJ2-1,TRBV9,.,.,CASSVDGTNEQFF,TGTGCCAGCAGCGTAGACGGAACCAATGAGCAGTTCTTC
TRBJ1-2,TRBV4-3,.,.,CASSQDLSGSWGRGGYTF,TGCGCCAGCAGCCAAGATCTATCGGGGTCATGGGGTCGGGGGGGCTACACCTTC
TRBJ2-7,TRBV29-1,.,many,CSALQTSGEQYF,TGCAGCGCCCTGCAGACTAGTGGCGAGCAGTACTTC
TRBJ2-2,TRBV27,.,few,CASSLSSLQGGTGELFF,TGTGCCAGCAGTTTATCCTCCCTACAGGGGGGGACCGGGGAGCTGTTTTTT
TRBJ1-1,TRBV5-1,TRBD1,.,CASSYQGARDAEAFF,TGCGCCAGCAGCTACCAGGGGGCGCGTGATGCTGAAGCTTTCTTT
TRBJ1-5,TRBV3-1,.,many,CASSQDPGGIGQPQHF,TGTGCCAGCAGCCAAGATCCGGGAGGGATCGGTCAGCCCCAGCATTTT
TRBJ1-5,TRBV12-3/TRBV12-4,TRBD1,many,CASRPGQGVQPQHF,TGTGCCAGCAGGCCCGGACAGGGTGTTCAGCCCCAGCATTTT
TRBJ2-1,TRBV20-1,TRBD2,many,CSARGGSVYNEQFF,TGCAGTGCGCGGGGCGGGAGTGTCTACAATGAGCAGTTCTTC
TRBJ2-1,TRBV6-2/TRBV6-3,.,few,CASSYGYGAALDEQFF,TGTGCCAGCAGTTATGGCTATGGGGCCGCACTGGATGAGCAGTTCTTC
TRBJ2-5,TRBV7-3,TRBD2,few,CASSSRGGPGQETQYF,TGTGCCAGCAGCTCACGCGGGGGGCCTGGGCAAGAGACCCAGTACTTC
TRBJ2-1,TRBV27,.,many,CASSPRQLSSYNEQFF,TGTGCCAGCAGTCCCCGACAGCTGAGCTCCTACAATGAGCAGTTCTTC
TRBJ2-3,TRBV20-1,TRBD2,many,CSVGGLAGGPTDTQYF,TGCAGTGTTGGGGGACTAGCGGGAGGCCCCACAGATACGCAGTATTTT
TRBJ2-1,TRBV7-9,TRBD2,.,CASSQTSGNEQFF,TGTGCCAGCAGCCAGACTAGCGGAAATGAGCAGTTCTTC
TRBJ1-5,TRBV30,TRBD1,many,CAWSPPGQGASQPQHF,TGTGCCTGGAGTCCTCCGGGACAGGGGGCATCTCAGCCCCAGCATTTT
TRBJ1-5,TRBV28,TRBD1,many,CASSLYTGGHQPQHF,TGTGCCAGCAGTCTATATACAGGGGGACATCAGCCCCAGCATTTT
TRBJ1-5,TRBV2,.,many,CASNGFSNQPQHF,TGTGCCAGCAACGGATTCAGCAATCAGCCCCAGCATTTT
TRBJ2-1,TRBV20-1,.,many,CSASPRQLYEQFF,TGCAGTGCTAGCCCACGACAGTTATATGAGCAGTTCTTC
TRBJ2-2,TRBV6-2/TRBV6-3,TRBD2,many,CASSSGRGLAGRRDTGELFF,TGTGCCAGCAGTTCCGGGCGGGGACTAGCGGGACGAAGAGACACCGGGGAGCTGTTTTTT
TRBJ2-1,TRBV7-9,.,few,CASRTRGAAYNEQFF,TGTGCCAGTCGAACCCGCGGAGCGGCCTACAATGAGCAGTTCTTC
TRBJ1-2,TRBV10-3,.,.,CATQEGAGGYTF,TGTGCCACCCAAGAGGGCGCGGGGGGCTACACCTTC
TRBJ2-7,TRBV5-1,.,few,CASSLIGGSYEQYF,TGCGCCAGCAGTCTGATCGGGGGCTCCTACGAGCAGTACTTC
TRBJ2-1,TRBV6-2/TRBV6-3,.,.,CASSDGGNAINEQFF,TGTGCCAGCAGTGACGGCGGGAACGCGATCAATGAGCAGTTCTTC
TRBJ1-2,TRBV30,.,many,CAWAPRHAGVYGYTF,TGTGCCTGGGCCCCGCGACATGCGGGCGTTTATGGCTACACCTTC
TRBJ2-1,TRBV7-6,TRBD1,.,CASSGRTGAINEQFF,TGTGCCAGCAGCGGCAGGACAGGGGCCATCAATGAGCAGTTCTTC
TRBJ2-5,TRBV9,TRBD2,.,CASSAHTSGGETQYF,TGTGCCAGCAGCGCACATACTAGCGGGGGAGAGACCCAGTACTTC
TRBJ2-1,TRBV20-1,.,many,CSAIRLEGGKTYNEQFF,TGCAGTGCTATCCGTCTCGAGGGCGGGAAGACCTACAATGAGCAGTTCTTC
TRBJ2-3,TRBV20-1,.,many,CSAPPTGRGTDTQYF,TGCAGTGCTCCCCCTACGGGACGGGGCACAGATACGCAGTATTTT
TRBJ2-3,TRBV7-8,TRBD1,many,CASSGTGADTQYF,TGTGCCAGCAGCGGGACAGGGGCAGATACGCAGTATTTT
TRBJ1-4,TRBV29-1,.,.,CSVTLAAMWSTNEKLFF,TGCAGCGTCACTTTGGCGGCCATGTGGTCAACTAATGAAAAACTGTTTTTT
TRBJ2-7,TRBV11-2,.,many,CASSPLLEQYF,TGTGCCAGCAGCCCATTACTCGAGCAGTACTTC
TRBJ1-5,TRBV20-1,.,many,CSAGRDTRQPQHF,TGCAGTGCAGGGAGAGACACTCGGCAGCCCCAGCATTTT
TRBJ2-1,TRBV7-6,TRBD1,many,CASSAPGQSQGGEQFF,TGTGCCAGCAGCGCTCCGGGACAGTCACAGGGGGGTGAGCAGTTCTTC
TRBJ1-1,TRBV7-3,.,.,CASSENGGGNTEAFF,TGTGCCAGCAGCGAAAACGGTGGGGGGAACACTGAAGCTTTCTTT
TRBJ1-2,TRBV4-3,TRBD1,many,CASSHQGGNYGYTF,TGCGCCAGCAGCCACCAGGGGGGGAACTATGGCTACACCTTC
TRBJ1-5,TRBV12-3/TRBV12-4,.,few,CASSFTLNQPQHF,TGTGCCAGCAGTTTTACCCTGAATCAGCCCCAGCATTTT
TRBJ1-2,TRBV5-5,.,few,CASSTQTYYGYTF,TGTGCCAGCAGCACACAGACTTACTATGGCTACACCTTC